These 8 T cell receptor beta chains share one sample of origin, sequenced in a study of cytomegalovirus exposure and HLA in healthy donors. Sequenced by immunoSEQ multiplex PCR; TCRdb stores in-frame clones only, minus some. The sample lists approximately 130,000 clones; 85% to 90% were seen once. Sequenced input: PBMCs. All receptors derive from a young woman in good health and CMV-seronegative.

The CDR3 spells CASSLGKNRVNRADTQYF. Written as DNA, the CDR3 is TGTGCCAGCAGCTTAGGGAAAAACAGGGTGAATAGGGCAGATACGCAGTATTTT. This chain joins TRBV7-2 and TRBJ2-3; possible D gene TRBD1, 6 bases. Per the germline V gene, CDR1 is SGHTA and CDR2 is FQGNSA. Trimming cost V 1 base and J 4 bases, with 21 bases left between them. This CDR3 has 18 residues.

The chain employs TRBV5-1 and TRBJ1-4, with D maybe TRBD1 (6 bases). The germline V and J ends were trimmed by 5 bases and 7 bases, with 12 bases remaining between them. This CDR3 spans 13 amino acids. Looked up from germline, CDR1 is SGHRS and CDR2 is YFSETQ. In DNA form, the CDR3 reads TGCGCCAGCAGTTCACAGGGTGTTGAAAAACTGTTTTTT. It codes for CASSSQGVEKLFF.

This clone was seen once. The chain employs TRBV28 and TRBJ1-1; D call uncertain. CDR1 is MDHEN, CDR2 SYDVKM, per germline. V gave up 3 bases and J gave up 1 base, with 9 bases separating them. The CDR3 contains 14 residues. DNA for the CDR3: TGTGCCAGCAGTTTGTCCAGGCGGAACACTGAAGCTTTCTTT. This sequence encodes CASSLSRRNTEAFF.

The J gene is TRBJ2-1, the V gene TRBV2, with 12 bases matching TRBD2. The germline CDR1 and CDR2 sequences are SNHLY and FYNNEI. The CDR3 covers 15 residues. The V segment lost 8 bases and the J segment 8 bases; nucleotides outside the gene matches: 10. This CDR3 is CASFPRTSGTDEQFF. In DNA form, the CDR3 reads TGTGCCAGCTTCCCCCGGACTAGCGGGACGGATGAGCAGTTCTTC. Using reference TRBV2 and TRBJ2-1 for the parts outside the CDR3, the full variable domain is EPEVTQTPSHQVTQMGQEVILRCVPISNHLYFYWYRQILGQKVEFLVSFYNNEISEKSEIFDDQFSVERPDGSNFTLKIRSTKLEDSAMYFCASFPRTSGTDEQFFGPGTRLTVL.

The chain uses TRBV4-3 and TRBJ2-6; 7 nucleotides line up with TRBD1. V lost 1 base, J lost 2 bases, and 2 bases stayed unmatched. Germline CDR1 and CDR2: LGHNA and YSLEER. The CDR3 loop spans 16 amino acids. The CDR3 DNA sequence: TGCGCCAGCAGCCAAGGACAGGGTACTGGGGCCAACGTCCTGACTTTC. Translation: CASSQGQGTGANVLTF.

This clone was recorded only once. This CDR3 is CASSLNSNQPQHF. The CDR3, as DNA: TGTGCCAGCAGCTTAAATTCTAATCAGCCCCAGCATTTT. The V call is TRBV7-9, the J call TRBJ1-5; no reliable D call. CDR3 size: 13 residues. From germline, CDR1 is SEHNR and CDR2 FQNEAQ (reference sequence). The V and J ends lost 2 bases and 4 bases respectively, with 6 bases between them.

This chain uses TRBV28 with TRBJ2-7, with a tentative D call TRBD1 (5 bases). V was clipped by 1 base and J by 6 bases, with 22 bases between them. In germline, CDR1 is MDHEN, CDR2 SYDVKM. The CDR3 consists of 17 residues. Written as DNA, the CDR3 is TGTGCCAGCAGTTTATTATCTTGGGGCAGGGAAGCCCTCGAGCAGTACTTC. Its protein is CASSLLSWGREALEQYF.

This chain connects TRBV28 to TRBJ2-2; TRBD1 aligns across 8 bases. Germline lookup yields CDR1 MDHEN and CDR2 SYDVKM. The J segment lost 1 base and the V segment lost 8 bases, leaving 6 bases of the junction unmatched. CDR3 length: 15 residues. The CDR3 DNA follows: TGTGCCAGCCGAAAACAGGGGGTGAACACCGGGGAGCTGTTTTTT. Translation gives CASRKQGVNTGELFF.